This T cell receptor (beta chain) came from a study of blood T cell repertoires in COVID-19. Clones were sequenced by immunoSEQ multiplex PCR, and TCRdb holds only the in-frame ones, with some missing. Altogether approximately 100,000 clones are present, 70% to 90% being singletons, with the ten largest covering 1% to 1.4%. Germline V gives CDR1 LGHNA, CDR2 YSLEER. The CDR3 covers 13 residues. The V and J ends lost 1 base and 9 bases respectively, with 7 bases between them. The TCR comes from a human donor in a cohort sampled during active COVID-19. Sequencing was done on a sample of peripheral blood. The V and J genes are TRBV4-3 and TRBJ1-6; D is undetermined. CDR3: CASSQAEGSPLHF. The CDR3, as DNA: TGCGCCAGCAGCCAAGCTGAGGGTTCACCCCTCCACTTT.